The text below deals with one T cell receptor (beta chain). CDR1 PRHDT and CDR2 FYEKMQ come from the germline V gene (reference sequence). There are 17 residues in the CDR3. Trimming took 5 bases from V and 4 from J; bases not matched to a gene: 12. The data are from a study of blood T cell repertoires in COVID-19. Study as a whole: PBMCs, B-cell-depleted T cells, or T cells provided the cDNA or gDNA that made up the material.

Original processing notes: Amplification of reference gene primers provided the estimated nucleated cell counts. Clones were read by immunoSEQ multiplex PCR, and TCRdb kept only the in-frame ones, dropping some. V and J calls and clone size are those listed in that table; D and trimming were worked out from the DNA. Among roughly 150,000 clones, 80% to 90% were seen once, and the ten largest hold around 5.4%. The sample comprised peripheral blood. The chain employs TRBV13 and TRBJ2-3; TRBD2 matches 10 bases. The TCR sequence derives from a woman aged 45-65 years with COVID-19, enrolled during active disease. CDR3 sequence (DNA): TGTGCCAGCAGCCTCCCAAGGGGACTAGCGCTACCAGATACGCAGTATTTT. It specifies CASSLPRGLALPDTQYF.